This T cell receptor beta chain is drawn from a study of blood T cell repertoires in COVID-19. The authors' processing: Estimation of nucleated cell counts was performed using reference gene primer amplification. The assay was immunoSEQ multiplex PCR, and TCRdb's table has in-frame clones only and misses some. D and trimming were read from the DNA, whereas the V and J calls and clone size are those reported in that table. The sample consists of over 300,000 clones, 70% to 90% of them appearing once. V shed 3 bases and J shed 0 bases, with 12 bases lying between them. This CDR3 has 15 residues. Germline CDR1 SGHRS, CDR2 YFSETQ.

The chain uses TRBV5-1 and TRBJ1-1; no reliable D call. Material for sequencing was peripheral blood. This receptor was identified in a man between 18 and 29 years old who had recovered from COVID-19. CDR3 protein: CASSSLEVVNTEAFF. The CDR3 coding sequence is TGCGCCAGCAGCTCCCTTGAGGTGGTGAACACTGAAGCTTTCTTT.